This TCR beta chain originates from a study of blood T cell repertoires in COVID-19. Study overall: Sources were T cells, B-cell-depleted T cells, or PBMCs; the material itself was cDNA or gDNA.

Generated by immunoSEQ multiplex PCR, the TCRdb table keeps only in-frame clones and is missing some. The sample yields fewer than 100,000 clones, 85% seen once. The sequence came from a man in his fifties or sixties with COVID-19, enrolled during active disease. Sequencing input: peripheral blood.

The CDR3 protein is CASSLSTGFPYEQYF. Written as DNA, the CDR3 is TGTGCCAGCAGTTTATCCACAGGCTTTCCCTACGAGCAGTACTTC. The chain has TRBV27 and TRBJ2-7, with TRBD1 as a possible D gene (5 bases). The CDR3 is 15 amino acids. Trimming removed 0 bases at V and 2 bases at J, with 11 bases between. In germline, CDR1 is MNHEY, CDR2 SMNVEV (reference sequence).